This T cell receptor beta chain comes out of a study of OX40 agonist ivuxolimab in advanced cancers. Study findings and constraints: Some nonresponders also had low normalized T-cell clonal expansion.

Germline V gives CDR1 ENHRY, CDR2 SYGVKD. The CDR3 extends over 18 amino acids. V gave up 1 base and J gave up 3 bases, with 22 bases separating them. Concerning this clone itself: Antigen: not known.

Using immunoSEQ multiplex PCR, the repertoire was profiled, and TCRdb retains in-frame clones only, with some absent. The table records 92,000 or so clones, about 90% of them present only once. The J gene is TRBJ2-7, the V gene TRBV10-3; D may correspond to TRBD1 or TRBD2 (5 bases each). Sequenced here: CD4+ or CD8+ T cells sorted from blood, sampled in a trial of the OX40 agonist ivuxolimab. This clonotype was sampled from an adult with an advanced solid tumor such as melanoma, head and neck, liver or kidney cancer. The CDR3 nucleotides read TGTGCCATCAGTGAGTTTCCAACCGGGGTACAGGCATTCTACGAGCAGTACTTC. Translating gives CAISEFPTGVQAFYEQYF.